This TCR beta chain emerged from a study of T-cell memory formation after mild COVID-19. TCRdb used MiXCR to reprocess the 5' RACE reads, holding one entry per CDR3 protein. The data show about 260,000 distinct CDR3 sequences, approximately 16% seen once. General observations from the study: Contracting clones, day 15 to 85, had balanced CD4/CD8, and later expanders favored CD4+.

This clonotype was detected a few times. Its specificity is not known. The sample was PBMCs or a T cell subset sorted from them (not recorded which). The sequence was obtained from a man younger than 35 who had mild COVID-19 (a few samples of this study predate the infection). Cell type and time point are not known.

In DNA, the CDR3 is TGCAGTGCTAGATCGGTGAGCTCCTACGAGCAGTACGTC. Translated: CSARSVSSYEQYV. The rearrangement links TRBV20-1 to TRBJ2-7; D is unresolved. Germline CDR1 is DFQATT and CDR2 is SNEGSKA (reference sequence). With 2 bases removed from V and 0 bases from J, the gap between germline ends came to 8 bases. The CDR3 loop spans 13 amino acids.